This TCR beta chain was sequenced in a study of beta chain features in type 1 diabetes (dated by TCRdb to the late 2010s). For context, the study as a whole: Patients and healthy donors did not differ in mean age, gender distribution, total cell number or subset yield. A total of roughly 99,000,000 sorted cells were examined across all samples, and the number of cells per subset was strongly correlated with RNA yield. The study compared TCRB repertoires of sorted circulating CD4+ T cell subsets between recently diagnosed type 1 diabetes patients and matched healthy donors. Whereas all 30 or so donors provided naive and central memory subsets, regulatory and stem cell-like memory subsets were isolated from just 8 patients and roughly 8 healthy donors. Study-wide conclusions, independent of this receptor: A moderate but significant shortening of TCRB CDR3 length was observed in type 1 diabetes patients in all four CD4+ subsets. Patients with type 1 diabetes made fewer insertions and deleted more nucleotides at VDJ recombination sites, implying thymic rearrangement abnormalities. Because cDNA rather than genomic DNA was sequenced, highly expressing activated cells could have been over-represented, although no difference in activation and CD3 levels was found between groups. Because small numbers of individuals were included in the HLA sub-analyses, any influence of HLA type on TCRB rearrangement was left unresolved. Shorter templates might be favored by PCR, yet because patient and control samples were amplified and corrected together, any such skew would affect both groups equally. Naive, central memory and regulatory TCRB repertoires appeared to be more alike among patients than among healthy donors.

From each donor, a single peripheral blood sample of about 116 mL on average was drawn into heparinised tubes. Using a panel that included CD45RO, CCR7, CD25, CD127, CD95 and CD27, naive, central memory, regulatory and stem cell-like memory CD4+ T cells were sorted on a BD FACSAria II. Purity was above 95% for every sorted population. PBMCs were separated immediately by Lymphoprep density gradient centrifugation and were stained directly, without being cultured. To minimize batch effects, samples were stained and sorted in pairs, one healthy donor with one patient per experiment. The entire isolated RNA was reverse transcribed using the High Capacity cDNA Reverse Transcription Kit, and thus expressed TCRB transcripts were sequenced. Naive, central memory and regulatory T cell samples underwent deep immunoSEQ sequencing, averaging around 3.9 million total reads per sample. Sorted cells were lysed in RLT buffer and RNA was extracted with DNase-treated RNeasy Micro or Mini kits, depending on cell number. To prevent cross-contamination, every cell subset was processed on its own, while patient and healthy donor samples were processed together. The immunoSEQ multiplex PCR was used to amplify TCRB sequences from cDNA, generating 87-bp fragments that spanned the CDR3 region. Sequencing of the amplicons was performed on the Illumina HiSeq platform. As for the authors' bioinformatics: PCR bias was computationally corrected using synthetic template baselines, reads within Hamming distance 2 were collapsed, and singletons that could not be merged were discarded. By aligning reads against IMGT, V, D and J genes, CDR3 length, and insertions or deletions at six rearrangement sites were assigned. Within each subset, clonotype counts were normalized to sorted cell number, after which true diversity and Gini coefficients were computed with the tcR R package. Repertoire sharing was quantified using the overlap coefficient calculated on TCRB nucleotide sequences. Out-of-frame TCRB sequences from naive cells were analyzed to stand in for the pre-selection repertoire. TCRdb's version of the immuneACCESS table is confined to in-frame rearrangements and falls short of the full clone set. An unresolved V gene accounts for under half of the shortfall where checked; the remainder is of unknown origin. Clone size and the V and J calls come from that table; the DNA yielded D and trimming. A total of hundreds of thousands of clones appear in this sample, roughly 13% of them only once. Clones ranked in the top ten supply approximately 0.021% of the sample.

According to the germline V gene (reference sequence), CDR1 reads SEHNR and CDR2 reads FQNEAQ. The CDR3 numbers 15 residues from cysteine through phenylalanine. The CDR3 DNA has 45 bases and is translated from base 1. Trimming removed 1 base from V and 0 bases from J, leaving 9 bases between the germline ends. Concerning this clone itself: No antigen is known for it. No clone much larger than this one lies a single base away; base qualities are absent.

The material sequenced was naive CD4+ T cells from blood. The sample's cell subset or site, from its label and the paper: true naive CD4+ T cells. The chain joins TRBV7-9 to TRBJ2-5; no confident D gene assignment can be made. This clonotype originated in a man between 18 and 35 years old with type 1 diabetes. The DNA sequence is given as TGTGCCAGCAGCTTAGGAGCCATTAACCAAGAGACCCAGTACTTC. Translated, it reads CASSLGAINQETQYF.